Listed below are T cell receptor beta chains from one sample, sequenced in a study of Ad26.COV2.S vaccination and SARS-CoV-2 variants. The protocol was immunoSEQ multiplex PCR, while the TCRdb copy is restricted to in-frame clones and leaves out a portion. The profile shows under 600,000 clones, about 88% of them singletons. The material sequenced was peripheral blood, taken in a trial of Ad26.COV2.S vaccine versus placebo. These receptors all come from a person aged 18-60 years who received the Ad26.COV2.S COVID-19 vaccine or a placebo. CDR3s include the opening cysteine and the closing phenylalanine or tryptophan. A D gene is named only where the DNA matches it firmly. Clone size is not always given. Where it is, it says once, few, many or a class for expanded clones.

d_call	j_call	v_call	clone_size	cdr3_aa	cdr3_nt
TRBD1	TRBJ2-5	TRBV19	once	CASSIRTGSGTQYF	TGTGCCAGTAGTATCCGGACAGGGTCGGGGACCCAGTACTTC
-	TRBJ1-5	TRBV5-1	-	CASSLVGGDQPQHF	TGCGCCAGCAGCTTGGTAGGTGGGGATCAGCCCCAGCATTTT
-	TRBJ1-2	TRBV5-4	few	CASSFDKVRPHGYTF	TGTGCCAGCAGCTTTGACAAGGTACGGCCCCATGGCTACACCTTC
TRBD2	TRBJ2-3	TRBV6-1	-	CASSVLTPSSGSTDTQYF	TGTGCCAGCAGTGTTCTAACCCCCTCTAGCGGGAGCACAGATACGCAGTATTTT
-	TRBJ1-1	TRBV7-2	-	CASSLGAMNTEAFF	TGTGCCAGCAGCTTAGGGGCCATGAACACTGAAGCTTTCTTT
TRBD1	TRBJ2-1	TRBV9	-	CASSPHRGPYPLKQFF	TGTGCCAGCAGCCCCCACAGGGGGCCGTACCCACTCAAGCAGTTCTTC
-	TRBJ2-7	TRBV15	-	CASSAGISSYEQYF	TGTGCCTCCAGCGCGGGAATAAGCTCCTACGAGCAGTACTTC
TRBD2	TRBJ2-1	TRBV7-3	-	CASSRTSGPSYNEQFF	TGTGCCAGCAGCCGGACTAGCGGGCCTTCCTACAATGAGCAGTTCTTC
TRBD1	TRBJ1-1	TRBV6-2/TRBV6-3	-	CASSNPDRGNEAFF	TGTGCCAGCAGCAACCCGGACAGGGGTAATGAAGCTTTCTTT
-	TRBJ2-7	TRBV4-1	-	CASSQVPPGEQYF	TGCGCCAGCAGCCAAGTCCCGCCGGGGGAGCAGTACTTC
-	TRBJ1-5	TRBV4-1	few	CASSQDLNQPQHF	TGCGCCAGCAGCCAAGACCTCAATCAGCCCCAGCATTTT
-	TRBJ1-5	TRBV19	once	CASSISRGLGQPQHF	TGTGCCAGTAGTATCTCGAGGGGATTGGGACAGCCCCAGCATTTT
TRBD1	TRBJ1-4	TRBV7-9	-	CASSYDRGVNEKLFF	TGTGCCAGCAGCTACGACAGGGGGGTCAATGAAAAACTGTTTTTT
-	TRBJ2-3	TRBV6-2/TRBV6-3	-	CASTPGQSTDTQYF	TGTGCCAGCACCCCCGGCCAAAGCACAGATACGCAGTATTTT
-	TRBJ1-2	TRBV19	-	CASRGGDYGYTF	TGTGCCAGTAGAGGGGGGGATTATGGCTACACCTTC
TRBD2	TRBJ2-7	TRBV6-5	-	CASSYSAAGGPYEQYF	TGTGCCAGCAGTTACTCGGCAGCGGGGGGCCCCTACGAGCAGTACTTC
-	TRBJ2-1	TRBV19	-	CASSIGTYNEQFF	TGTGCCAGTAGTATCGGGACCTACAATGAGCAGTTCTTC
TRBD1	TRBJ2-7	TRBV28	-	CASSFQGARYEQYF	TGTGCCAGCAGTTTCCAGGGGGCGAGGTACGAGCAGTACTTC
-	TRBJ2-6	TRBV21-1	-	CASSTPPGWGANVLTF	TGTGCCAGCAGCACCCCACCGGGGTGGGGGGCCAACGTCCTGACTTTC